This T cell receptor (beta chain) was identified during a study of regulatory T cells in long-lasting Graves disease. The CDR3 runs 15 residues. From germline, CDR1 is MNHEY and CDR2 SVGEGT. V shed 0 bases and J 4 bases; nucleotides not matched to a gene: 5. Through Arm-PCR of CDR3 regions and iRepertoire HTBI primers, TCR beta libraries were built. Using its own MiXCR run on the multiplex PCR reads, TCRdb lists one record per CDR3 protein. The sample has 400,000 to 500,000 distinct CDR3 sequences; around 20% are singletons. The time point: persistent/refractory GD, antithyroid drugs over 5 years with positive TRAb. Isolated PBMC RNA provided the starting material for the TCR library. The patients were enrolled through endocrinology in Xi'an, China. This clonotype was observed a handful of times.

The rearrangement links TRBV6-2 or TRBV6-3 to TRBJ1-1, with 7 bases identical to TRBD1. The sequence came from a female donor with Graves disease. Source: peripheral blood mononuclear cells (PBMCs), taken when the disease was refractory, from a patient treated with antithyroid drugs. The CDR3 DNA follows: TGTGCCAGCAGTTACTCTGTTCCAGGGGGCACTGAAGCTTTCTTT. Translated, it gives CASSYSVPGGTEAFF.